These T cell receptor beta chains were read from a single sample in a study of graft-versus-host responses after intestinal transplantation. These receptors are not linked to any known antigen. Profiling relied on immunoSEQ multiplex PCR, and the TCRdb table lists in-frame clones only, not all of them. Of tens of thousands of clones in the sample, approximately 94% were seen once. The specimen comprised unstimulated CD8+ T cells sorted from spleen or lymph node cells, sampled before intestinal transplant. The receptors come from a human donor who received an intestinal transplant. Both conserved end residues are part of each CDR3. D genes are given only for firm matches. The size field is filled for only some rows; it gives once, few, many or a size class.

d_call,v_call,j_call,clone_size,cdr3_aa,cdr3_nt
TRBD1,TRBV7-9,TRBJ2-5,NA,CASSSQGEETQYF,TGTGCCAGCAGCTCGCAGGGGGAAGAGACCCAGTACTTC
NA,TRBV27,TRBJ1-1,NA,CASINRTRGEAFF,TGTGCCAGCATCAACCGAACTCGGGGTGAAGCTTTCTTT
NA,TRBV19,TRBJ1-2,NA,CASRPLTVNLYGYTF,TGTGCCAGTAGACCCTTGACAGTGAACCTCTATGGCTACACCTTC
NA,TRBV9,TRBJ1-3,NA,CASSYRPNSGNTIYF,TGTGCCAGCAGCTACCGACCGAACTCTGGAAACACCATATATTTT
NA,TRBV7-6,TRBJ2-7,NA,CASSLEVATSYEQYF,TGTGCCAGCAGCTTAGAGGTAGCGACATCCTACGAGCAGTACTTC
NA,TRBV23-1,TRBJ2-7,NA,CASSQWDCFADGKPYEQYF,TGCGCCAGCAGTCAATGGGACTGTTTTGCAGACGGCAAACCCTACGAGCAGTACTTC
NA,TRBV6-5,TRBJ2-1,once,CASSYGGSYNEQFF,TGTGCCAGCAGTTACGGGGGATCCTACAATGAGCAGTTCTTC
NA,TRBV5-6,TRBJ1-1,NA,CASSLEAGNTEAFF,TGTGCCAGCAGCTTGGAGGCGGGGAACACTGAAGCTTTCTTT
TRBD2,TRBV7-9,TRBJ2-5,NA,CASSLDTGRALEETQYF,TGTGCCAGCAGCTTAGACACCGGGAGGGCGCTGGAGGAGACCCAGTACTTC
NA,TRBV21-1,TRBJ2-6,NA,CASSKEPGANVLTF,TGTGCCAGCAGCAAAGAGCCTGGGGCCAACGTCCTGACTTTC
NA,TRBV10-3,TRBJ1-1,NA,CAISEFRRNTEAFF,TGTGCCATCAGTGAGTTCCGTAGGAACACTGAAGCTTTCTTT
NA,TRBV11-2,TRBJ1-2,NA,CASTLVPAYGYTF,TGTGCCAGCACCCTAGTACCCGCCTATGGCTACACCTTC
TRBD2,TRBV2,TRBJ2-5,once,CASSDTASGREQETQYF,TGTGCCAGCAGTGATACGGCTAGCGGGAGGGAACAAGAGACCCAGTACTTC
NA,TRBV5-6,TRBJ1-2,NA,CASRPTVGLYGYTF,TGTGCCAGCAGACCAACGGTCGGACTTTATGGCTACACCTTC
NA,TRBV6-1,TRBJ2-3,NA,CASSADVWRDADTQYF,TGTGCCAGCAGTGCAGACGTGTGGCGGGACGCAGATACGCAGTATTTT
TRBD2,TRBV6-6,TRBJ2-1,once,CASSYGTSGPNEQFF,TGTGCCAGCAGTTACGGGACTAGCGGGCCCAATGAGCAGTTCTTC
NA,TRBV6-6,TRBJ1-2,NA,CASRQRGTIYGYTF,TGTGCCAGCAGGCAAAGAGGGACGATCTATGGCTACACCTTC
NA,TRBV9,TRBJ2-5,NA,CASSVGGGRRETQYF,TGTGCCAGCAGCGTAGGAGGGGGGAGGCGAGAGACCCAGTACTTC
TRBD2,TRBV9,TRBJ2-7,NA,CASSVGLLAGDEQYF,TGTGCCAGCAGCGTAGGCCTCCTAGCGGGAGACGAGCAGTACTTC
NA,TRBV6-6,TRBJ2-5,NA,CASAAYRAVETQYF,TGTGCCAGCGCAGCCTACAGGGCCGTGGAGACCCAGTACTTC
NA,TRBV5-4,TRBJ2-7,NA,CASSFLGYEQYF,TGTGCCAGCAGCTTTCTAGGCTACGAGCAGTACTTC
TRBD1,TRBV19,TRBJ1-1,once,CASSPGQAYTEAFF,TGTGCCAGTAGTCCGGGACAGGCATACACTGAAGCTTTCTTT
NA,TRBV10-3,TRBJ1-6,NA,CATRDGLRNSPLHF,TGTGCCACGCGGGATGGACTCCGTAATTCACCCCTCCACTTT
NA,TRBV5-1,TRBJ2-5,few,CASSLAVALGETQYF,TGCGCCAGCAGCTTGGCCGTTGCGTTGGGGGAGACCCAGTACTTC
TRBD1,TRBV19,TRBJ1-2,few,CASSIEWRGRDYGYTF,TGTGCCAGTAGTATAGAATGGAGGGGGCGAGACTATGGCTACACCTTC
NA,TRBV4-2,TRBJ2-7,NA,CASSQEGHYEQYF,TGTGCCAGCAGCCAAGAGGGTCATTACGAGCAGTACTTC
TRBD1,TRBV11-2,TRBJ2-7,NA,CASSLDHRGQVYEQYF,TGTGCCAGCAGCTTAGACCACCGCGGACAGGTTTACGAGCAGTACTTC
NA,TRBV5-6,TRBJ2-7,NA,CASSLEGPERAVPYEQYF,TGTGCCAGCAGCTTGGAGGGTCCTGAGCGTGCCGTCCCCTACGAGCAGTACTTC
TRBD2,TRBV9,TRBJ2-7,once,CASSGTGTSYEQYF,TGTGCCAGCAGCGGAACCGGGACTAGCTACGAGCAGTACTTC
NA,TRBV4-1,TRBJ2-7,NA,CASSQDSFGYEQYF,TGCGCCAGCAGCCAAGATAGCTTTGGGTACGAGCAGTACTTC
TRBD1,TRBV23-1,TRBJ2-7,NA,CASSQLQGADEQYF,TGCGCCAGCAGTCAATTACAGGGGGCGGACGAGCAGTACTTC
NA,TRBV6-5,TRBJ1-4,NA,CASSYGTENEKLFF,TGTGCCAGCAGTTACGGGACCGAAAATGAAAAACTGTTTTTT
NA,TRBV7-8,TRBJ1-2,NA,CASSASWMGYTF,TGTGCCAGCAGCGCCTCGTGGATGGGCTACACCTTC
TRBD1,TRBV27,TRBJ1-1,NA,CASSLSVGDRGMSEAFF,TGTGCCAGCAGTTTATCGGTAGGGGACAGGGGCATGTCTGAAGCTTTCTTT
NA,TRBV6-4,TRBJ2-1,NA,CASSAGRLNEQFF,TGTGCCAGCAGCGCCGGGAGATTGAATGAGCAGTTCTTC
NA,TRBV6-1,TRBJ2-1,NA,CASSWVAGDNEQFF,TGTGCCAGCAGTTGGGTAGCTGGGGACAATGAGCAGTTCTTC
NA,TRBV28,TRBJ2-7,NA,CASSFWRHVSYEQYF,TGTGCCAGCAGTTTCTGGCGACATGTCTCCTACGAGCAGTACTTC
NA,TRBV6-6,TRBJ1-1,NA,CASSFQEGANTEAFF,TGTGCCAGCAGTTTCCAAGAAGGGGCGAACACTGAAGCTTTCTTT
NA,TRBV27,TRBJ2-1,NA,CASSLDRKGPSLFPYNEQFF,TGTGCCAGCAGTTTGGACCGGAAGGGGCCAAGCCTGTTTCCCTACAATGAGCAGTTCTTC
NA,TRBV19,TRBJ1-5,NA,CASSNSDQPQHF,TGTGCCAGCTCCAACAGCGATCAGCCCCAGCATTTT
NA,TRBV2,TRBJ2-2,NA,CASVENDPTGELFF,TGTGCCAGCGTGGAAAACGATCCCACCGGGGAGCTGTTTTTT
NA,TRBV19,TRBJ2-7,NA,CASSTGLSYEQYF,TGTGCCAGTAGCACGGGACTTTCCTACGAGCAGTACTTC
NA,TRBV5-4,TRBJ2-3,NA,CASGDSDSRTDTQYF,TGTGCCAGCGGAGACTCGGACTCTCGCACAGATACGCAGTATTTT
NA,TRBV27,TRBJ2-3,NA,CASSTQGGIISDTQYF,TGTGCCAGCAGCACACAGGGAGGAATTATCTCAGATACGCAGTATTTT
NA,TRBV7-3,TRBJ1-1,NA,CASSLDERTEAFF,TGTGCCAGCAGCTTAGACGAGAGGACTGAAGCTTTCTTT
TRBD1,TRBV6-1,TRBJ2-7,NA,CASAGQGRYEQYF,TGTGCCAGCGCGGGACAGGGTAGGTACGAGCAGTACTTC
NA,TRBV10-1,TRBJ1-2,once,CASSPTGYTYGYTF,TGCGCCAGCAGCCCTACAGGGTACACCTATGGCTACACCTTC
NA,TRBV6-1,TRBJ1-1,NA,CASSEVMVRNTEAFF,TGTGCCAGCAGTGAAGTTATGGTAAGGAACACTGAAGCTTTCTTT
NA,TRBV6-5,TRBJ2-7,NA,CASSESGDYEQYF,TGTGCCAGCAGTGAATCAGGGGACTACGAGCAGTACTTC
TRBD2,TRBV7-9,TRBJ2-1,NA,CASSLWTSGRVYNEQFF,TGTGCCAGCAGCCTGTGGACTAGCGGGAGGGTCTACAATGAGCAGTTCTTC
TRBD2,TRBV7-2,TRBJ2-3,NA,CASSLARFGLAGGPDTQYF,TGTGCCAGCAGCTTAGCTCGATTCGGACTAGCGGGAGGGCCAGATACGCAGTATTTT
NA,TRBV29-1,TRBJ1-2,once,CSVETRTENYGYTF,TGCAGCGTTGAAACAAGGACAGAAAACTATGGCTACACCTTC
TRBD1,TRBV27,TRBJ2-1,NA,CASRPGQGLYNEQFF,TGTGCCAGCAGGCCCGGACAGGGTCTCTACAATGAGCAGTTCTTC
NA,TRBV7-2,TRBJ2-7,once,CASSPWTAYEQYF,TGTGCCAGCAGCCCTTGGACGGCCTACGAGCAGTACTTC
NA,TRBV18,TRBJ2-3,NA,CASSPWLPPSTDTQYF,TGTGCCAGCTCACCGTGGTTACCGCCTAGCACAGATACGCAGTATTTT